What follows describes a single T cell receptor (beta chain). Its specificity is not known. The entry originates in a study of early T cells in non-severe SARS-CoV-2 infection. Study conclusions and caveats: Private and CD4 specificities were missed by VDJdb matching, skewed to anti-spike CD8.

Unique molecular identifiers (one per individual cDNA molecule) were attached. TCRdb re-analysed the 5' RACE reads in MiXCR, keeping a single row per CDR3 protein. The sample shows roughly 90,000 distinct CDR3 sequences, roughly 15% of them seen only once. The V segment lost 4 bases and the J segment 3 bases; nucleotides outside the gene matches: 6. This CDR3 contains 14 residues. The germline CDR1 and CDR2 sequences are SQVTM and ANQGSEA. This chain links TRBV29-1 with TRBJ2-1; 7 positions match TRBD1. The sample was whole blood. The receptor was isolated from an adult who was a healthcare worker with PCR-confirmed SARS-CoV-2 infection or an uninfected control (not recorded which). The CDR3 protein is CSVGKRGLYNEQFF. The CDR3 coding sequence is TGCAGCGTTGGGAAAAGGGGGCTCTACAATGAGCAGTTCTTC.